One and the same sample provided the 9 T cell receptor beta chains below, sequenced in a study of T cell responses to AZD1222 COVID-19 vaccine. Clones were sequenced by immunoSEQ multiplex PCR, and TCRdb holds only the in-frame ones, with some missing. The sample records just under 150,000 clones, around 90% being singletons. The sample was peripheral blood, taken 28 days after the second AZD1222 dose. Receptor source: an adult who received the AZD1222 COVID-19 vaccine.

The CDR3 region is CAWSVLGIYNSPLHF. The CDR3 coding sequence is TGTGCCTGGAGTGTACTGGGGATCTATAATTCACCCCTCCACTTT. The genes are TRBV30 and TRBJ1-6; D gene ambiguous. The CDR3 is made up of 15 amino acids. V lost 0 bases to trimming and J lost 3 bases, with 9 bases between them. Per the germline V gene, CDR1 is GTSNPN and CDR2 is SVGIG (reference sequence).

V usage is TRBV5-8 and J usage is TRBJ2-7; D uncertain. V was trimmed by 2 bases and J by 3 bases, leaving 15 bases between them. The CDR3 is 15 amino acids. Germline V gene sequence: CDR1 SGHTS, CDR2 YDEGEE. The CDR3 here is CASSFVIRANYEQYF. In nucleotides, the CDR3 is TGTGCCAGCAGCTTTGTAATCCGGGCCAACTACGAGCAGTACTTC.

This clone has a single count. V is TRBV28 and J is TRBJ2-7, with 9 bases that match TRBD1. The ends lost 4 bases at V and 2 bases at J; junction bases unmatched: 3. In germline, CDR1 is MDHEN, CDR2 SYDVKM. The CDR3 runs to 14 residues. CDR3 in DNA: TGTGCCAGCAGTTCCGGACAGGGGCCCTACGAGCAGTACTTC. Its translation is CASSSGQGPYEQYF.

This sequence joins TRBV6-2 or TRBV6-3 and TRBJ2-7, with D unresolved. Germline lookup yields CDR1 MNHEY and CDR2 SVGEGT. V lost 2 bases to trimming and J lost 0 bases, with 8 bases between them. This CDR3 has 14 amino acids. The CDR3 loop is CASSYPGYSYEQYF. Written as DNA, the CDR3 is TGTGCCAGCAGTTACCCCGGATACTCCTACGAGCAGTACTTC.

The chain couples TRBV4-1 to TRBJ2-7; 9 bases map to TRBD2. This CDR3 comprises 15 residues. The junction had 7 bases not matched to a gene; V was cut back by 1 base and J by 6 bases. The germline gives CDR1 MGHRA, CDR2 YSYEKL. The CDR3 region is CASSQGRGRASEQYF. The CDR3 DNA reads TGCGCCAGCAGCCAAGGTCGCGGGAGGGCGAGCGAGCAGTACTTC.

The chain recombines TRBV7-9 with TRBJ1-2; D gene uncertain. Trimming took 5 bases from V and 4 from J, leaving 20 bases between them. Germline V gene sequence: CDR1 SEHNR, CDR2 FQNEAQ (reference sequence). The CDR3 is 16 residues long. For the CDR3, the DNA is TGTGCCAGCAGCAGAGACGGAGGGATGGATCTCTATGGCTACACCTTC. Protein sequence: CASSRDGGMDLYGYTF.

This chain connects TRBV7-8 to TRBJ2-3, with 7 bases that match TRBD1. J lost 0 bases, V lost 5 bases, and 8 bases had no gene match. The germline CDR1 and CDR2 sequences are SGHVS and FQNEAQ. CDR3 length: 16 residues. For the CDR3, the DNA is TGTGCCAGCAGCCCGACCACAGGGGCTAGCACAGATACGCAGTATTTT. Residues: CASSPTTGASTDTQYF.

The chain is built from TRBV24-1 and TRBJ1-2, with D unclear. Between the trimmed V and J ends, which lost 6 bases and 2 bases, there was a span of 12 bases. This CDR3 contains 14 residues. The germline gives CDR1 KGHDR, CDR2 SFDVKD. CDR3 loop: CATSSPELNYGYTF. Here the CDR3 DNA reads TGTGCCACCAGTTCCCCGGAGCTGAACTATGGCTACACCTTC.

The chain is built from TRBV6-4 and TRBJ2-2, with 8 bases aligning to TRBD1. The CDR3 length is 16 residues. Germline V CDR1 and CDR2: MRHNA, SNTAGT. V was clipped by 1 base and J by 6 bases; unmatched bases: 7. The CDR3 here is CASSDWEQGVSGELFF. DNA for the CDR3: TGTGCCAGCAGTGACTGGGAACAGGGGGTATCCGGGGAGCTGTTTTTT.